One sample yielded the 8 T cell receptor beta chains listed below, sequenced in a study of beta chain features in type 1 diabetes. Since all of the isolated RNA was reverse transcribed, expressed TCRB transcripts were what got sequenced. Profiling relied on immunoSEQ multiplex PCR, and the TCRdb table lists in-frame clones only, not all of them. The sample shows about 220,000 clones, roughly a tenth of them seen only once. Sequenced input: central memory CD4+ T cells from blood. Every receptor here comes from a man between 18 and 29 years old in good health.

This sequence joins TRBV5-1 and TRBJ2-1, with TRBD2 identical over 11 bases. The CDR3 totals 15 residues. Losses at the gene ends were 5 bases for V and 6 bases for J; bases not matched to a gene: 7. The germline V gene has CDR1 SGHRS and CDR2 YFSETQ. The CDR3: CASRLLAGEFNEQFF. The CDR3 coding sequence is TGCGCCAGCAGGTTACTAGCGGGAGAATTCAATGAGCAGTTCTTC.

This clone was seen only a few times. This sequence joins TRBV7-9 and TRBJ2-5; 8 bases are a match to TRBD1. Losses at the gene ends were 3 bases for V and 2 bases for J; bases not matched to a gene: 5. Germline lookup yields CDR1 SEHNR and CDR2 FQNEAQ (reference sequence). The CDR3 spans 15 residues. The CDR3 reads CASSFRGQAQETQYF. The CDR3 DNA reads as TGTGCCAGCAGCTTTCGGGGACAGGCGCAAGAGACCCAGTACTTC.

This clone came up a few times. The V call is TRBV7-9, the J call TRBJ1-1; no reliable D call. This CDR3 is 13 amino acids long. CDR1 SEHNR and CDR2 FQNEAQ come from the germline V gene (reference sequence). V lost 1 base and J lost 11, with 14 bases in between. The CDR3 protein is CASSLGIGEQAFF. The CDR3 DNA reads as TGTGCCAGCAGCTTAGGAATTGGTGAGCAGGCTTTCTTT.

This clone showed up just a few times. One end of the junction does not line up with germline, which may come from a read error. J is TRBJ2-7 and V is TRBV7-9; 10 bases fit TRBD2. The CDR3 has 10 residues. Germline V gene sequence: CDR1 SEHNR, CDR2 FQNEAQ (reference sequence). The CDR3: CASSSSGRDF. Here the CDR3 DNA reads TGTGCCAGCAGCTCCAGCGGGAGGGACTTC.

There are a few counts of this clone. The gene calls are TRBV5-1 and TRBJ2-7; 14 nucleotides line up with TRBD2. This CDR3 is built from 15 residues. CDR1 is SGHRS and CDR2 is YFSETQ in the germline V gene. V dropped 4 bases and J dropped 5; count of bases not matched to a gene: 5. CDR3 protein: CASSARLAGGNEQYF. The CDR3 bases are TGCGCCAGCAGCGCCAGACTAGCGGGAGGGAACGAGCAGTACTTC.

This clone has only a few counts. V usage is TRBV9 and J usage is TRBJ1-1; perhaps TRBD1 as D (6 bases). Germline CDR1 SGDLS, CDR2 YYNGEE. Trimming cost V 0 bases and J 6 bases, with 12 bases left between them. This CDR3 region has 14 residues. The DNA for the CDR3 is TGTGCCAGCAGCGTAGGAACAGGGTCGGCTGAAGCTTTCTTT. It yields the protein CASSVGTGSAEAFF.

This clone has a count of ten or more. The chain combines TRBV29-1 with TRBJ2-5, with D maybe TRBD2 (6 bases). V was shortened by 7 bases and J by 2 bases, with 14 bases between the two germline ends. The CDR3 has 13 amino acids. CDR1 and CDR2 (germline): SQVTM, ANQGSEA. The CDR3, as DNA: TGCAGCGCAGCCGGGACTCTGCAAGAGACCCAGTACTTC. It codes for CSAAGTLQETQYF.

J is TRBJ2-7 and V is TRBV4-1; D is perhaps TRBD2 (6 bases). The CDR3 extends over 14 amino acids. Germline loops: CDR1 MGHRA, CDR2 YSYEKL. The V and J ends lost 1 base and 4 bases respectively, with 11 bases between them. The CDR3 DNA sequence: TGCGCCAGCAGCCAAGTCGGAGGGAGGTACGAGCAGTACTTC. Translation: CASSQVGGRYEQYF.